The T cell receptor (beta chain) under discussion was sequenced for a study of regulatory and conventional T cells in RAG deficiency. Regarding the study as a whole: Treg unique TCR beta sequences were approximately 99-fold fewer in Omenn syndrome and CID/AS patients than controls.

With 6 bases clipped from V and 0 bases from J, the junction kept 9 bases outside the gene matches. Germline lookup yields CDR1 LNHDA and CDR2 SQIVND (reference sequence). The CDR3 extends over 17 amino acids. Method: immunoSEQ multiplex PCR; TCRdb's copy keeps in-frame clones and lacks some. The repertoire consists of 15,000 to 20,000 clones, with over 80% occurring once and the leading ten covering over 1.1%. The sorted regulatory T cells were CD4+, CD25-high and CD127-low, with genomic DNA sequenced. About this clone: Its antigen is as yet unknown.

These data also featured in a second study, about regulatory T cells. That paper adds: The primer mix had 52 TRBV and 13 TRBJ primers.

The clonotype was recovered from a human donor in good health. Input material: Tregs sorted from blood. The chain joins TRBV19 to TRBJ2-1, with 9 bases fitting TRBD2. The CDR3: CASRTAQAGGSYNEQFF. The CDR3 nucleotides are TGTGCCAGTAGAACCGCTCAAGCGGGGGGCTCCTACAATGAGCAGTTCTTC. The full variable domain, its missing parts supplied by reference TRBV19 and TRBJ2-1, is DGGITQSPKYLFRKEGQNVTLSCEQNLNHDAMYWYRQDPGQGLRLIYYSQIVNDFQKGDIAEGYSVSREKKESFPLTVTSAQKNPTAFYLCASRTAQAGGSYNEQFFGPGTRLTVL.